These T cell receptor beta chains were read from a single sample in a study of breast tumors, draining lymph nodes, adjacent tissues. TCRdb analysed the multiplex PCR reads with MiXCR anew, one entry per CDR3 protein. The sample has 100,000 to 150,000 distinct CDR3 sequences; less than 20% are singletons. Sequenced input: axillary lymph node tissue. The receptors originated from a female donor with breast cancer. Some clones in this sample may be carry-over from other donors' samples. Each CDR3 is given with its conserved first and last residue. D genes are given only for firm matches. Expanded clones are given a class, and other clones once, few, many or no size at all.

15	TRBD2	TRBJ2-1	many	TRBV2	CASRPTSGGDNEQFF	TGTGCCAGCAGACCGACTAGCGGGGGGGACAATGAGCAGTTCTTC
12	-	TRBJ2-7	many	TRBV14	CASSQGRDEQYF	TGTGCCAGCAGCCAAGGTAGGGACGAGCAGTACTTC
15	-	TRBJ2-2	many	TRBV6-5	CASSQGRGLTGELFF	TGTGCCAGCAGTCAGGGTCGAGGCTTAACCGGGGAGCTGTTTTTT
13	-	TRBJ2-2	-	TRBV20-1	CSAPDRNHRELVF	TGCAGTGCCCCTGACAGGAATCATCGGGAGCTGGTTTTT
20	TRBD2	TRBJ2-3	many	TRBV7-2	CASSRRTSGRARSFTDTQYF	TGTGCCAGCAGCAGAAGGACTAGCGGGAGGGCCAGAAGTTTTACAGATACGCAGTATTTT
17	TRBD2	TRBJ2-2	many	TRBV7-3	CASSFSGLAGLTGELFF	TGTGCCAGCAGCTTTTCGGGACTAGCGGGCCTTACCGGGGAGCTGTTTTTT
12	-	TRBJ1-6	many	TRBV19	CASSYRESPLHF	TGTGCCAGTAGTTACAGGGAATCACCCCTCCACTTT
13	-	TRBJ2-3	many	TRBV29-1	CSIEQGGTDTQYF	TGCAGCATTGAGCAGGGTGGCACAGATACGCAGTATTTT
12	-	TRBJ2-3	-	TRBV28	CASRTGADTQYF	TGTGCCAGCAGAACCGGGGCAGATACGCAGTATTTT
14	-	TRBJ2-7	-	TRBV15	CATSRGRTEREQYF	TGTGCCACCAGCAGAGGTAGGACCGAACGAGAGCAGTACTTC
15	TRBD2	TRBJ2-3	many	TRBV6-2/TRBV6-3	CASSGASGYTDTQYF	TGTGCCAGCAGTGGGGCTAGCGGATACACAGATACGCAGTATTTT
17	TRBD2	TRBJ2-3	-	TRBV5-8	CASSLGTSGAGGDTQYF	TGTGCCAGCAGCTTGGGGACTAGCGGGGCAGGGGGAGATACGCAGTATTTT
12	-	TRBJ2-3	-	TRBV20-1	CSARFGLDAQYF	TGCAGTGCTAGATTTGGATTAGATGCGCAGTATTTT
14	-	TRBJ1-4	many	TRBV6-5	CASGSGFGVEKLFF	TGTGCCAGCGGGTCGGGATTCGGGGTTGAAAAACTGTTTTTT
14	-	TRBJ1-1	-	TRBV11-2	CASSLVDTNTEAFF	TGTGCCAGCAGCCTCGTGGACACGAACACTGAAGCTTTCTTT
14	-	TRBJ2-7	many	TRBV5-1	CASSLDLTGYEQYF	TGCGCCAGCAGCTTGGACCTCACAGGGTACGAGCAGTACTTC
16	TRBD1	TRBJ1-2	many	TRBV5-1	CASSLTTGTGAYGYTF	TGCGCCAGCAGCTTGACGACTGGGACAGGGGCTTATGGCTACACCTTC
14	-	TRBJ1-5	many	TRBV9	CASSPGLLNQPQHF	TGTGCCAGCAGCCCGGGACTCCTTAATCAGCCCCAGCATTTT
13	-	TRBJ2-1	many	TRBV7-3	CASSLGRNPEQFF	TGTGCCAGCAGCTTAGGCCGCAACCCCGAGCAGTTCTTC
14	-	TRBJ1-6	-	TRBV27	CASSFPAYNPPLHF	TGTGCCAGCAGTTTCCCGGCCTATAATCCACCCCTCCACTTT
14	TRBD1	TRBJ1-3	many	TRBV6-6	CASSHDRVGNTIYF	TGTGCCAGCAGCCACGACAGGGTTGGAAACACCATATATTTT
18	-	TRBJ1-2	many	TRBV14	CASSQEGSSRRVNYGYTF	TGTGCCAGCAGCCAAGAAGGTTCCTCACGGAGGGTAAACTATGGCTACACCTTC
13	-	TRBJ2-5	-	TRBV27	CASRTRRQETQYF	TGTGCCAGCAGGACTAGACGGCAAGAGACCCAGTACTTC
14	-	TRBJ2-1	many	TRBV10-1	CASSERIAVNEQFF	TGCGCCAGCAGTGAGAGGATAGCCGTCAATGAGCAGTTCTTC
13	TRBD2	TRBJ2-1	many	TRBV10-3	CATKREGLNEQFF	TGTGCCACTAAGCGGGAGGGCCTAAATGAGCAGTTCTTC
13	TRBD1	TRBJ2-5	many	TRBV12-3/TRBV12-4	CASSNRGPETQYF	TGTGCCAGCAGCAACAGGGGGCCAGAGACCCAGTACTTC
14	-	TRBJ1-6	many	TRBV4-2	CASSQEDNNSPLHF	TGTGCCAGCAGCCAAGAAGATAATAATTCACCCCTCCACTTT
18	TRBD2	TRBJ2-6	few	TRBV27	CASSWGLAGFSGANVLTF	TGTGCCAGCAGTTGGGGACTAGCGGGGTTCTCTGGGGCCAACGTCCTGACTTTC
14	-	TRBJ1-2	many	TRBV7-2	CASSLQRVGYGYTF	TGTGCCAGCAGCTTACAGAGGGTCGGCTATGGCTACACCTTC
15	TRBD2	TRBJ2-1	many	TRBV6-5	CASSIGTSGNNEQFF	TGTGCCAGCAGCATCGGGACTAGCGGGAACAATGAGCAGTTCTTC
14	-	TRBJ2-3	many	TRBV20-1	CSATLDWLPDTQYF	TGCAGTGCAACTCTAGACTGGTTGCCAGATACGCAGTATTTT
16	-	TRBJ2-5	many	TRBV24-1	CATSDSQVHVGETQYF	TGTGCCACCAGTGATTCCCAGGTCCACGTAGGAGAGACCCAGTACTTC
15	-	TRBJ2-1	many	TRBV2	CASTYGSGSYNEQFF	TGTGCCAGCACATACGGGAGCGGGTCCTACAATGAGCAGTTCTTC
16	TRBD2	TRBJ2-1	-	TRBV7-2	CASSFSIREGQGEQFF	TGTGCCAGCAGCTTTAGTATCCGGGAGGGCCAGGGTGAGCAGTTCTTC
15	-	TRBJ2-2	-	TRBV11-1	CASSLVGRGTGELFF	TGTGCCAGCAGCTTAGTGGGGAGAGGGACCGGGGAGCTGTTTTTT
14	TRBD1	TRBJ1-2	many	TRBV6-5	CASSYSGQGYGYTF	TGTGCCAGCAGTTACTCCGGACAGGGCTATGGCTACACCTTC
17	-	TRBJ2-3	many	TRBV3-1	CASSQDRGRWGTDTQYF	TGTGCCAGCAGCCAAGATCGGGGTCGGTGGGGCACAGATACGCAGTATTTT
15	-	TRBJ1-3	many	TRBV7-9	CASSFDLSSGNTIYF	TGTGCCAGCAGCTTTGACCTGAGCTCTGGAAACACCATATATTTT
13	-	TRBJ2-5	many	TRBV12-3/TRBV12-4	CASSWGAEETQYF	TGTGCCAGCAGTTGGGGTGCCGAAGAGACCCAGTACTTC